Given below is one T cell receptor (beta chain) in context. The antigen is undetermined. The protocol was immunoSEQ multiplex PCR, while the TCRdb copy is restricted to in-frame clones and leaves out a portion. The sample lists about 79,000 clones, 85% to 95% occurring once. The source of the sample is a study of OX40 agonist ivuxolimab in advanced cancers. On the study more broadly: Administration of intravenous ivuxolimab to patients occurred every 2 weeks at 0.01 to 10 mg/kg. Prior anti-PD-1, anti-PD-L1 or anti-CTLA-4 therapy was allowed; about 39% had some. Study results and limitations: Still undetermined is the antigen specificity of the expanded peripheral T cells.

Trimming took 0 bases from V and 0 from J, leaving 12 bases between them. CDR1 and CDR2 from the germline V gene are SGHNT and YENEEA. This CDR3 spans 16 amino acids. The sample here was CD4+ or CD8+ T cells sorted from blood, taken in a trial of the OX40 agonist ivuxolimab. V is TRBV11-3 and J is TRBJ2-7; possibly TRBD1 for D (8 bases). The clonotype comes from an adult with an advanced solid tumor such as melanoma, head and neck, liver or kidney cancer. The CDR3 nucleotides are TGTGCCAGCAGCTTAGACCACAGGGGGGGCTCCTACGAGCAGTACTTC. Its translation: CASSLDHRGGSYEQYF.